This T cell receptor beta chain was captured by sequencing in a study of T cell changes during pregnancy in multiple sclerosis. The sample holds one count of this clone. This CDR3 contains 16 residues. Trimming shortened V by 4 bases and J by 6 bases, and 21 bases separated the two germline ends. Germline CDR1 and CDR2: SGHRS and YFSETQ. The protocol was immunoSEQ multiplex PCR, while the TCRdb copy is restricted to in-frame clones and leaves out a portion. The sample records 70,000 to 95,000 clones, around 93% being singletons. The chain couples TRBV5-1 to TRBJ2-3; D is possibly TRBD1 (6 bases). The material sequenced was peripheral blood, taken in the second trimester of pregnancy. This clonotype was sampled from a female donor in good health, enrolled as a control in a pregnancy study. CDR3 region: CASSGLGGGQADTQYF. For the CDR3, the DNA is TGCGCCAGCAGCGGTCTTGGTGGGGGCCAGGCGGATACGCAGTATTTT.